This section outlines one T cell receptor beta chain sequence together with its context. These data originate in a study of shared T cell receptors in the human thymus. The CDR3 runs to 16 residues. The J segment lost 3 bases and the V segment lost 4 bases, leaving 12 bases of the junction unmatched. Germline V gene sequence: CDR1 SGHNT, CDR2 YYREEE (reference sequence). Sequencing used immunoSEQ multiplex PCR; TCRdb keeps in-frame clones, though not all of them. Of approximately 760,000 clones listed, approximately 85% are singletons. The sample was also linked to a second study, of human thymus T cells. From that second work: Resections obtained during corrective heart surgery supplied the thymus tissue. Repertoires sampled from thymus and blood appeared biased in V and J gene usage.

This TCR was sampled from a girl under three years old with a congenital heart defect. The V call is TRBV5-4, the J call TRBJ2-7; 8 nucleotides match TRBD1. The sample comprised thymocytes. The CDR3 reads CASSLIPGQVGYEQYF. In DNA, the CDR3 is TGTGCCAGCAGCCTAATTCCGGGACAGGTGGGCTACGAGCAGTACTTC.